These T cell receptor beta chains were read from a single sample in a study of Tregs in tolerant kidney transplant recipients. TCRdb's copy holds only in-frame clones and misses some; the assay was immunoSEQ multiplex PCR. This table holds about 81,000 clones, around nine tenths found once. Sequenced here: CD4+ T cells from blood (PBMCs), sampled 24 months after the transplant. These receptors all stem from a human patient who received a combined kidney and bone marrow transplant. Some T cells may have originated in the graft donor. CDR3s include the opening cysteine and the closing phenylalanine or tryptophan. D genes are given only for firm matches. Rows may omit the clone size; those that give it use once, few, many or a size class.

size	J	V	D	DNA	CDR3
once	TRBJ2-7	TRBV11-3	TRBD1	TGTGCCAGCAGCTCCCGGGGGACAGGGCTCGACGAGCAGTACTTC	CASSSRGTGLDEQYF
-	TRBJ2-5	TRBV30	TRBD2	TGTGCCTGGAGTACCGGACTAGCGGGGGGGCTGGAGACCCAGTACTTC	CAWSTGLAGGLETQYF
-	TRBJ2-1	TRBV5-4	-	TGTGCCAGCAGCTCGGGACAAAATGAGCAGTTCTTC	CASSSGQNEQFF
-	TRBJ2-2	TRBV18	TRBD1	TGTGCCAGCTCACCGTCCCGGGACAGGATAACCGGGGAGCTGTTTTTT	CASSPSRDRITGELFF
-	TRBJ2-1	TRBV7-8	TRBD2	TGTGCCAGCAGCCGACTACAACCGGGACTAGTTTACAATGAGCAGTTCTTC	CASSRLQPGLVYNEQFF
-	TRBJ1-2	TRBV5-6	-	TGTGCCAGCAGCTTGGACAGGTATGGCTACACCTTC	CASSLDRYGYTF
-	TRBJ1-1	TRBV5-6	TRBD1	TGTGCCAGCAGCCCAGGACAGGGGAGCACTGAAGCTTTCTTT	CASSPGQGSTEAFF
-	TRBJ1-6	TRBV6-1	TRBD1	TGTGCCAGCAGTGAAGAGGGGGCGCATTCACCCCTCCACTTT	CASSEEGAHSPLHF
-	TRBJ2-3	TRBV7-2	-	TGTGCCAGCAGCCAGTCCACAGATACGCAGTATTTT	CASSQSTDTQYF
once	TRBJ2-2	TRBV14	TRBD1	TGTGCCAGCAGCCAAAGGGGGCGAGGCACCGGGGAGCTGTTTTTT	CASSQRGRGTGELFF
-	TRBJ2-2	TRBV5-4	-	TGTGCCAGCAGCTTGATCGGACAGTCGAGAACCGGGGAGCTGTTTTTT	CASSLIGQSRTGELFF
-	TRBJ2-5	TRBV18	-	TGTGCCAGCGCTAGCCTCTTCGGTAGGACCCAAGAGACCCAGTACTTC	CASASLFGRTQETQYF
-	TRBJ2-7	TRBV4-1	TRBD1	TGCGCCAGCAGCCAAGCCCCTCGGGACAGTATTTCCTACGAGCAGTACTTC	CASSQAPRDSISYEQYF
-	TRBJ1-1	TRBV30	TRBD1	TGTGCCTGGAGTGTGGGACAGGGAGTGAACACTGAAGCTTTCTTT	CAWSVGQGVNTEAFF
-	TRBJ2-7	TRBV7-8	TRBD2	TGTGCCAGCAGCCACGGACTAGCGGGGGTGGGGGAGCAGTACTTC	CASSHGLAGVGEQYF
-	TRBJ2-6	TRBV5-4	TRBD2	TGTGCCAGCAGCTTGGGACTAGCGGGAGGGAAACTCTCAGGGGCCAACGTCCTGACTTTC	CASSLGLAGGKLSGANVLTF
-	TRBJ2-7	TRBV7-2	-	TGTGCCAGCAGCTCCTACTACGAGCAGTACTTC	CASSSYYEQYF
-	TRBJ1-2	TRBV6-6	-	TGTGCCAGCAGTTACAGCGGGGTTGGAAACTATGGCTACACCTTC	CASSYSGVGNYGYTF
-	TRBJ2-3	TRBV12-5	-	TGTGCTAGTGCATTGGGGGCCGGGGATGGAGATACGCAGTATTTT	CASALGAGDGDTQYF
-	TRBJ2-3	TRBV7-9	TRBD2	TGTGCCAGCAGCTTAGTTATGGCGGGGGGCACAGATACGCAGTATTTT	CASSLVMAGGTDTQYF
-	TRBJ2-7	TRBV18	-	TGTGCCAGCTCGACCGGGGTGAACTACGAGCAGTACTTC	CASSTGVNYEQYF
-	TRBJ1-1	TRBV20-1	-	TGCAGTGCTAGAGATCGGACAAAAGCTTTCTTT	CSARDRTKAFF
-	TRBJ1-3	TRBV5-1	TRBD1	TGCGCCAGCAGCTTGGAAGGACAGGTCGAGTTGGGAAACACCATATATTTT	CASSLEGQVELGNTIYF
-	TRBJ1-2	TRBV5-1	-	TGCGCCAGCAGCTTGAATTCGATCGAGGGTGGCTACACCTTC	CASSLNSIEGGYTF
-	TRBJ2-1	TRBV18	-	TGTGCCAGCTCATCCTCCCCGAGATGGGAGCAGTTCTTC	CASSSSPRWEQFF
-	TRBJ2-7	TRBV10-3	-	TGTGCCATCAGTTACTCAGGGGACTACTACGAGCAGTACTTC	CAISYSGDYYEQYF
-	TRBJ2-2	TRBV5-4	-	TGTGCCAGCAGGGGCGTCACCGGGGAGCTGTTTTTT	CASRGVTGELFF
-	TRBJ1-2	TRBV4-1	TRBD1	TGCGCCAGCAGCCAACGGGGGGGACAGGGGGCGGCTGGCTACACCTTC	CASSQRGGQGAAGYTF
-	TRBJ2-3	TRBV7-9	TRBD2	TGTGCCAGCAGCTTAGACCTGGCGGGAGGGCCGATTCCAGATACGCAGTATTTT	CASSLDLAGGPIPDTQYF
-	TRBJ1-1	TRBV27	-	TGTGCCAGCAGTTTTTCCTACACGGGGAACACTGAAGCTTTCTTT	CASSFSYTGNTEAFF
-	TRBJ2-7	TRBV14	TRBD1	TGTGCCAGCAGCCATCGAGACAGGGGGATGTACGAGCAGTACTTC	CASSHRDRGMYEQYF
-	TRBJ2-6	TRBV7-2	-	TGTGCCAGCAGCTTAGCATCGGGGTTTGAAGCCAACGTCCTGACTTTC	CASSLASGFEANVLTF
-	TRBJ1-6	TRBV5-1	TRBD1	TGCGCCAGCAAGGGGACAGCGGCCGACTCACCCCTCCACTTT	CASKGTAADSPLHF
-	TRBJ2-7	TRBV19	-	TGTGCCAGTACCCGGACGTACAGGGGTGCGGGGTACGAGCAGTACTTC	CASTRTYRGAGYEQYF
-	TRBJ2-3	TRBV19	TRBD2	TGTGCCAGTACCAGCGGGAGACCAGACACGGGCACAGATACGCAGTATTTT	CASTSGRPDTGTDTQYF
-	TRBJ2-3	TRBV5-4	TRBD2	TGTGCCAGCAGCTCACTAGCGGGAGATACGCAGTATTTT	CASSSLAGDTQYF
-	TRBJ1-1	TRBV19	-	TGTGCCAGTAGTATAGGTGTGTTAATGAACACTGAAGCTTTCTTT	CASSIGVLMNTEAFF
-	TRBJ1-6	TRBV11-3	-	TGTGCCAGCAGCTCAGCTAGGAATTCACCCCTCCACTTT	CASSSARNSPLHF
-	TRBJ2-5	TRBV19	-	TGTGCCAGTAGCACTACCCGAGCAACGGAGACCCAGTACTTC	CASSTTRATETQYF
once	TRBJ2-7	TRBV14	-	TGTGCCAGCAGCCCTAAAAACCCCTACGAGCAGTACTTC	CASSPKNPYEQYF
-	TRBJ1-6	TRBV7-2	TRBD1	TGTGCCAGCAGCTGGGGACAGGTTTGGTCTATGTCCCTCCACTTT	CASSWGQVWSMSLHF